These 26 T cell receptor beta chains originate from one sample sequenced in a study of molecular identifiers for immune sequencing clone quantification. TCRdb redid the calling of the PCR reads with MiXCR, one entry per CDR3 protein. The sample has 400,000 to 600,000 distinct CDR3 sequences, 25% seen once. Input material: naive CD8+ T cells from blood, with Jurkat cell RNA spiked in. The subset here: FACS-sorted CD8+CD4-CCR7+CD45RA+ naive T cells. The receptors originated from a human donor in good health. Some libraries in this study had Jurkat cell RNA spiked in.

The J gene is TRBJ1-6, the V gene TRBV4-3; the D is unclear. The germline gives CDR1 LGHNA, CDR2 YSLEER. With 0 bases removed from V and 0 bases from J, the gap between germline ends came to 9 bases. The CDR3 is made up of 17 amino acids. CDR3 sequence: CASSQDHPSSYNSPLHF. CDR3 sequence (DNA): TGCGCCAGCAGCCAAGATCACCCAAGCTCCTATAATTCACCCCTCCACTTT.

A remark on this clonotype: This clone may be a read error of a much larger clone one base away. The genes are TRBV6-2 or TRBV6-3 and TRBJ2-4; no firm D call. The closer fit of TRBJ2-1 to the DNA end suggests the J call may be wrong. CDR3 length: 8 amino acids. The germline V gene encodes CDR1 MNHEY and CDR2 SVGEGT. The CDR3 DNA is TGTGCCAGCCACATTCAGTTCTTC. It yields the protein CASHIQFF.

The chain links TRBV3-1 to TRBJ2-7; the match to TRBD1 covers 8 bases. This CDR3 has 16 amino acids. Germline loops: CDR1 LGHDT, CDR2 YNNKEL (reference sequence). V shed 4 bases and J 0 bases; nucleotides not matched to a gene: 8. The CDR3 spells CASSPAVTGASYEQYF. DNA for the CDR3: TGTGCCAGCAGCCCGGCCGTGACAGGGGCCTCCTACGAGCAGTACTTC.

This clonotype was detected only a few times. V usage is TRBV4-3 and J usage is TRBJ2-2; 14 nucleotides line up with TRBD2. CDR1 and CDR2 (germline): LGHNA, YSLEER. The CDR3 consists of 17 residues. Unmatched junction bases numbered 6, after V lost 4 bases and J lost 5 bases. The CDR3 nucleotides read TGCGCCAGCAGCCTGGGACTAGCGGGAGATAAAACCGGGGAGCTGTTTTTT. As protein: CASSLGLAGDKTGELFF.

The table lists this clonotype with many counts. The chain combines TRBV5-8 with TRBJ2-7; the match to TRBD2 covers 7 bases. J gave up 3 bases and V 2 bases, and 8 bases lay outside the gene matches. The CDR3 has 15 residues. CDR1 SGHTS and CDR2 YDEGEE come from the germline V gene. The CDR3 coding sequence is TGTGCCAGCAGCTTCTTTATAGGGACTAACTACGAGCAGTACTTC. Translating it yields CASSFFIGTNYEQYF.

This clonotype has at least ten counts. The rearrangement uses TRBV19 and TRBJ2-7, with D perhaps TRBD1 (6 bases). This CDR3 is built from 15 residues. V lost 3 bases, J lost 2 bases, and 14 bases lay in between. Germline V gene lookup returns CDR1 LNHDA and CDR2 SQIVND (reference sequence). The CDR3 nucleotides read TGTGCCAGTAGTATTGGTCAGGGGTTCACCTACGAGCAGTACTTC. It yields the protein CASSIGQGFTYEQYF.

This clonotype appeared a few times. The V and J genes are TRBV30 and TRBJ2-3, with 8 bases identical to TRBD1. V lost 3 bases to trimming and J lost 6 bases; unmatched junction nucleotides: 5. This CDR3 region has 13 residues. Germline V gene data show CDR1 as GTSNPN and CDR2 as SVGIG (reference sequence). This chain's CDR3 is CAWRGQGADTQYF. The DNA of the CDR3 is TGTGCCTGGAGGGGGCAGGGGGCTGATACGCAGTATTTT. Together with reference TRBV30 and TRBJ2-3, the CDR3 gives the full variable domain: SQTIHQWPATLVQPVGSPLSLECTVEGTSNPNLYWYRQAAGRGLQLLFYSVGIGQISSEVPQNLSASRPQDRQFILSSKKLLLSDSGFYLCAWRGQGADTQYFGPGTRLTVL.

The chain carries TRBV7-2 and TRBJ2-3, with 8 bases that match TRBD2. Per the germline V gene, CDR1 is SGHTA and CDR2 is FQGNSA. J was trimmed by 5 bases and V by 4 bases; bases with no gene match: 17. The CDR3 contains 18 residues. The CDR3 sequence: CASSSPSGTRLSGDTQYF. The CDR3 DNA is TGTGCCAGCAGCTCGCCCTCCGGGACTAGGCTTTCGGGAGATACGCAGTATTTT.

A note on this clonotype: This is likely a read error, given that the CDR3 carries no conserved phenylalanine or tryptophan at its end. The chain is built from TRBV3-1 and TRBJ2-2, with 7 bases fitting TRBD2. The CDR3 runs 17 residues. J was trimmed by 4 bases and V by 1 base; bases with no gene match: 9. Germline CDR1 LGHDT, CDR2 YNNKEL (reference sequence). This CDR3 is CASSQASLAAVTGELFY. The CDR3 DNA sequence: TGTGCCAGCAGCCAAGCGTCTCTAGCGGCTGTCACCGGGGAGCTGTTTTAT.

This clonotype was detected a few times. A much larger clone differs from this one at a single base, so this may be a read error. This chain connects TRBV9 to TRBJ1-1; D may be TRBD1 (5 bases). The CDR3 sequence is 17 residues long. Trimming left V 2 bases short and J 4 bases short, with 21 bases between. Germline V lookup: CDR1 SGDLS, CDR2 YYNGEE. The CDR3 here is CASSVGHLNPQSTEAFF. CDR3 nucleotide sequence: TGTGCCAGCAGCGTTGGACATCTCAACCCCCAAAGCACTGAAGCTTTCTTT.

Notes on this clonotype: A junction boundary mismatches the germline segment, possibly from a read error. This sequence joins TRBV5-1 and TRBJ2-3; the D gene is possibly TRBD1 (5 bases). Germline V gene data show CDR1 as SGHRS and CDR2 as YFSETQ. The CDR3 extends over 14 amino acids. The CDR3 spells CASGLDKGTDTQYF. Written as DNA, the CDR3 is TGCGCCAGCGGCTTGGACAAGGGCACAGATACGCAGTATTTT.

About this clonotype itself: This may be a read error, as it is one base from a much larger clone. The chain carries TRBV20-1 and TRBJ2-7; 14 positions agree with TRBD2. Germline CDR1 is DFQATT and CDR2 is SNEGSKA (reference sequence). The CDR3 is 15 residues long. The CDR3 region has the DNA TGCATTGGATGGGGACTAGCGGGGGTGACCTACGAGCAGTACTTC. Translation: CIGWGLAGVTYEQYF.

The sample holds many counts of this clonotype. The rearrangement joins TRBV20-1 to TRBJ1-6, with D uncertain. V lost 5 bases to trimming and J lost 10 bases, with 9 bases between them. CDR1 is DFQATT, CDR2 SNEGSKA, per germline (reference sequence). The CDR3 length is 11 residues. The chain's CDR3 is CSAAQSSPLHF. CDR3 in DNA: TGCAGTGCTGCCCAGTCATCACCCCTCCACTTT.

The chain links TRBV24-1 to TRBJ1-4; 10 bases map to TRBD1. Per the germline V gene, CDR1 is KGHDR and CDR2 is SFDVKD. CDR3 length equals 15 residues. V gave up 3 bases and J gave up 7 bases; unmatched junction bases: 4. In DNA, the CDR3 is TGTGCCACCAGTGATCGACGGGACAGGGGTGAAAAACTGTTTTTT. This sequence encodes CATSDRRDRGEKLFF.

This clonotype was counted ten times or more. The chain couples TRBV5-1 to TRBJ2-5; D might be TRBD1 or TRBD2, each matching 5 bases. This CDR3 is 15 amino acids long. Between the trimmed V and J ends, which lost 0 bases and 4 bases, there was a span of 13 bases. The germline V gene encodes CDR1 SGHRS and CDR2 YFSETQ. CDR3 in DNA: TGCGCCAGCAGCTTGGTAGCGACGCAGGGAGAGACCCAGTACTTC. This codes for CASSLVATQGETQYF.

This clonotype was detected only a few times. The chain is built from TRBV7-9 and TRBJ2-5; D gene ambiguous. From germline, CDR1 is SEHNR and CDR2 FQNEAQ (reference sequence). V shed 3 bases and J shed 2 bases, with 7 bases lying between them. The CDR3 is made up of 13 amino acids. CDR3 in amino acids: CASSFQEQETQYF. The CDR3 coding sequence is TGTGCCAGCAGCTTTCAGGAACAAGAGACCCAGTACTTC.

This clonotype was detected ten times or more. This chain joins TRBV7-9 and TRBJ2-4, with 8 bases matching TRBD1. Germline V gene data show CDR1 as SEHNR and CDR2 as FQNEAQ (reference sequence). The V and J ends lost 4 bases and 7 bases, in that order; junction bases with no gene match: 9. This CDR3 contains 15 residues. CDR3 in amino acids: CASSSAWTGHNIQYF. The CDR3 region has the DNA TGTGCCAGCAGCTCAGCTTGGACAGGGCACAACATTCAGTACTTC.

This clonotype was recorded at least ten times. The rearrangement links TRBV3-1 to TRBJ2-7, with 11 bases aligning to TRBD2. The CDR3 covers 14 residues. Germline V lookup: CDR1 LGHDT, CDR2 YNNKEL (reference sequence). The junction had 4 bases not matched to a gene; V was cut back by 5 bases and J by 4 bases. The CDR3 here is CASSAGLADYEQYF. In nucleotides, the CDR3 is TGTGCCAGCAGCGCGGGACTAGCGGATTACGAGCAGTACTTC.

This rearrangement joins TRBV3-1 to TRBJ1-1, with D perhaps matching TRBD1 (5 bases). The CDR3 has 16 amino acids. V dropped 0 bases and J dropped 1 base, with 12 bases sitting between them. Germline CDR1 LGHDT, CDR2 YNNKEL (reference sequence). The CDR3 region is CASSQEPPGTNTEAFF. The CDR3, as DNA: TGTGCCAGCAGCCAAGAGCCTCCCGGGACGAACACTGAAGCTTTCTTT.

As concerns this clonotype: Just one base apart from a much larger clone, this may be a read error. The V and J genes are TRBV7-2 and TRBJ2-3; the D gene is possibly TRBD2 (5 bases). Looked up from germline, CDR1 is SGHTA and CDR2 is FQGNSA. This CDR3 comprises 14 residues. CDR3 in DNA: TGTGCCAGCAGCTATATAGGAGGCACAGCTACGCAGTATTTT. As protein: CASSYIGGTATQYF.

The chain employs TRBV10-2 and TRBJ2-5; possibly TRBD1 for D (6 bases). This CDR3 has 15 residues. V lost 5 bases and J lost 3, with 16 bases in between. Germline V gives CDR1 WSHSY, CDR2 SAAADI. CDR3 region: CASSQAGTRKETQYF. In DNA form, the CDR3 reads TGCGCCAGCAGTCAAGCCGGGACAAGGAAAGAGACCCAGTACTTC.

A remark on this clonotype: This may arise from a read error, as a much more abundant clone is one base away. The gene calls are TRBV5-6 and TRBJ1-1; unclear D gene. Germline V gene lookup returns CDR1 SGHDT and CDR2 YYEEEE. The CDR3 has 14 residues. CDR3 DNA sequence: TGTGCCAGCAGCGATACAGCTGTTCTAACTGAAACTTTCTTT. Protein: CASSDTAVLTETFF.

J is TRBJ1-6 and V is TRBV20-1; perhaps TRBD1 as D (5 bases). Trimming shortened V by 6 bases and J by 14 bases, and 23 bases separated the two germline ends. Germline V gives CDR1 DFQATT, CDR2 SNEGSKA (reference sequence). The CDR3 loop spans 14 amino acids. CDR3 residues: CSAKDRDRILSLHF. In DNA form, the CDR3 reads TGCAGTGCAAAAGACCGGGACCGAATTTTATCCCTCCACTTT.

The chain uses TRBV27 and TRBJ2-5; D is possibly TRBD1 (6 bases). The germline V and J ends were trimmed by 8 bases and 4 bases, with 8 bases remaining between them. The germline gives CDR1 MNHEY, CDR2 SMNVEV (reference sequence). The CDR3 has 11 amino acids. The CDR3 reads CASGGGETQYF. The CDR3, as DNA: TGTGCCAGCGGGGGCGGAGAGACCCAGTACTTC.

For this clonotype: A single base separates this from a much larger clone, so it may be a read error. The gene calls are TRBV7-8 and TRBJ2-5; unclear D gene. CDR3 length: 15 amino acids. Germline V gene lookup returns CDR1 SGHVS and CDR2 FQNEAQ. The chain's CDR3 is CASSPSVVVQEPQYF. As DNA, the CDR3 is TGTGCCAGCAGCCCTAGTGTAGTGGTCCAAGAGCCCCAGTACTTC. Combining the CDR3 with reference TRBV7-8 and TRBJ2-5 gives the whole variable domain GAGVSQSPRYKVAKRGQDVALRCDPISGHVSLFWYQQALGQGPEFLTYFQNEAQLDKSGLPSDRFFAERPEGSVSTLKIQRTQQEDSAVYLCASSPSVVVQEPQYFGPGTRLLVL.

This clonotype showed up just a few times. The chain carries TRBV6-5 and TRBJ2-1; 8 positions match TRBD2. CDR1 and CDR2 (germline): MNHEY, SVGAGI. The CDR3 extends over 13 amino acids. The J segment lost 9 bases and the V segment lost 9 bases, leaving 10 bases of the junction unmatched. The CDR3 here is CASSAGGSAEQFF. The CDR3 region has the DNA TGTGCCAGTTCGGCGGGAGGTTCGGCTGAGCAGTTCTTC.